This T cell receptor (beta chain) was found in a study of CD8 T cells in Susac syndrome. Study-level background: Clinically active disease was present in about six of the sequenced Susac syndrome patients. About 8 of these patients were in remission.

In Susac syndrome patients, recently defined diagnostic criteria for definite or probable disease were met. Reverse transcription used roughly 0.5 to 1 ug RNA and random hexamers. TCRdb used MiXCR to reprocess the immunoSEQ multiplex PCR reads, holding one entry per CDR3 protein. The sample lists around 230,000 distinct CDR3 sequences; 96% were seen once. The germline V gene encodes CDR1 GTSNPN and CDR2 SVGIG (reference sequence). The CDR3 runs to 15 residues. V gave up 2 bases and J gave up 1 base; unmatched junction bases: 4. The rearrangement links TRBV30 to TRBJ1-5; the match to TRBD1 covers 8 bases. The sequenced sample was CD4+ T cells from PBMCs. The TCR comes from a human donor with Susac syndrome. In DNA, the CDR3 is TGTGCCTGGAGTCTCAGGGGGCGAAGCAATCAGCCCCAGCATTTT. The encoded protein is CAWSLRGRSNQPQHF.